This T cell receptor (beta chain) was identified in a study of OX40 agonist ivuxolimab in advanced cancers. The overall study: Ivuxolimab, an agonistic anti-OX40 (CD134) antibody, was given to patients.

Repertoires were generated with immunoSEQ multiplex PCR, while TCRdb's copy carries only in-frame clones and drops some. The table records 40,000 to 50,000 clones, roughly 90% of them present only once. Notes on this clone: What it binds is not known.

Between the trimmed V and J ends, which lost 3 bases and 4 bases, there was a span of 10 bases. This CDR3 has 13 residues. The germline V gene has CDR1 LNHDA and CDR2 SQIVND (reference sequence). Findings and caveats of the study: Nonresponders included some who also had low normalized T-cell clonal expansion.

The V gene is TRBV19, the J gene TRBJ2-7; D is unclear. This specimen was CD4+ or CD8+ T cells sorted from blood, taken in a trial of the OX40 agonist ivuxolimab. The clonotype was recovered from an adult with an advanced solid tumor such as melanoma, head and neck, liver or kidney cancer. CDR3 DNA sequence: TGTGCCAGTAGTATCTTTCAGAATTACGAGCAGTACTTC. Translating gives CASSIFQNYEQYF.